These 30 T cell receptor beta chains share one sample of origin, sequenced in a study of T cells in Graves' hyperthyroidism and ophthalmopathy. Researchers took RNA transcripts and amplified the TCR beta CDR3 regions from them. First-round RT-PCR targeting the TCR CDR3 was performed with the HTBI primer set. TCRdb passed the multiplex PCR reads through MiXCR, listing each CDR3 protein once. In the table there are about 570,000 distinct CDR3 sequences, 35% to 55% of which are singletons. Input material: peripheral blood or thyroid tissue (not recorded which). These receptors all come from an adult woman with Graves' disease, either hyperthyroidism or ophthalmopathy (not recorded which).

The rearrangement uses TRBV7-2 and TRBJ1-5; 12 bases are a match to TRBD1. Unmatched junction bases numbered 11, after V lost 6 bases and J lost 5 bases. Germline V lookup: CDR1 SGHTA, CDR2 FQGNSA. The CDR3 runs 17 residues. The CDR3 bases are TGTGCCAGCAGTTACGCTCCGGGACAGGGGGCCGATCAGCCCCAGCATTTT. Its translation: CASSYAPGQGADQPQHF. The whole variable domain, remainder taken from reference TRBV7-2 and TRBJ1-5, is GAGVSQSPSNKVTEKGKDVELRCDPISGHTALYWYRQSLGQGLEFLIYFQGNSAPDKSGLPSDRFSAERTGGSVSTLTIQRTQQEDSAVYLCASSYAPGQGADQPQHFGDGTRLSIL.

The CDR3 sequence: CASSSKRAQSWAQYF. For the CDR3, the DNA is TGTGCCAGCAGCTCAAAAAGGGCCCAGAGTTGGGCCCAGTACTTC. V usage is TRBV7-9 and J usage is TRBJ2-5; D is unresolved. Germline CDR1 SEHNR, CDR2 FQNEAQ (reference sequence). The CDR3 is 15 residues long. The V gene lost 4 bases and the J gene lost 9 bases, with 21 bases spanning the gap.

This clonotype turned up a few times. This chain uses TRBV15 with TRBJ2-7; the D gene is possibly TRBD2 (5 bases). Germline V lookup: CDR1 LNHNV, CDR2 YYDKDF (reference sequence). Trimming took 4 bases from V and 3 from J, leaving 22 bases between them. The CDR3 runs to 17 residues. The CDR3 is CATSKGLGVLGFYEQYF. CDR3 bases: TGTGCCACCAGCAAAGGCCTTGGGGTACTAGGGTTCTACGAGCAGTACTTC.

In its sample, this clonotype was seen many times. The CDR3 sequence is CASSSLRGGGNQPQHF. The CDR3, as DNA: TGTGCCAGCAGCTCCCTCAGGGGGGGAGGCAATCAGCCCCAGCATTTT. This chain joins TRBV5-6 and TRBJ1-5, with TRBD1 matching 7 bases. V trimming: 3 bases; J trimming: 2 bases; junction bases outside the gene matches: 8. Germline CDR1 is SGHDT and CDR2 is YYEEEE. The CDR3 has 16 residues.

A note on this clonotype: A read error is possible here, since a much larger clone lies one base away. The genes are TRBV6-5 and TRBJ1-2, with D uncertain. The length of the CDR3 is 15 residues. V was pared by 8 bases and J by 3 bases, with 19 bases between. Per the germline V gene, CDR1 is MNHEY and CDR2 is SVGAGI. This chain's CDR3 is CASGPTSTAYYGYTF. The CDR3 nucleotides are TGTGCCAGCGGCCCTACAAGTACCGCCTACTATGGCTACACCTTC.

This clonotype was seen many times. The J gene is TRBJ1-2, the V gene TRBV7-2; the D gene is possibly TRBD1 (5 bases). V was shortened by 6 bases and J by 6 bases, with 17 bases between the two germline ends. This CDR3 is 14 amino acids long. In germline, CDR1 is SGHTA, CDR2 FQGNSA. The DNA for the CDR3 is TGTGCCAGCAGTCCGAATCGGGGGGTTGATGGCTACACCTTC. This gives the protein CASSPNRGVDGYTF.

This clonotype was observed many times. The chain uses TRBV20-1 and TRBJ1-5; no definite D call. CDR3 length: 11 residues. Trimming pared 3 bases from V and 7 bases from J, leaving 7 bases between. Germline lookup yields CDR1 DFQATT and CDR2 SNEGSKA (reference sequence). The CDR3 DNA sequence: TGCAGTGCTAGGTCGGGGCAGCCCCAGCATTTT. Translation: CSARSGQPQHF.

V and J are TRBV7-9 and TRBJ1-5, with 11 bases matching TRBD1. This CDR3 contains 15 residues. V shed 7 bases, J shed 5 bases, and the junction held 7 bases outside the gene matches. The V gene's germline CDR1 is SEHNR and CDR2 FQNEAQ (reference sequence). CDR3 protein: CASMRTGGRDQPQHF. The CDR3 DNA reads TGTGCCAGCATGCGGACAGGGGGCAGGGATCAGCCCCAGCATTTT.

This chain links TRBV9 with TRBJ2-5, with D possibly matching TRBD1 (6 bases). The CDR3 has 17 amino acids. Trimming took 2 bases from V and 5 from J, leaving 22 bases between them. The germline gives CDR1 SGDLS, CDR2 YYNGEE. CDR3 protein: CASSVTGTGTGVETQYF. The DNA for the CDR3 is TGTGCCAGCAGCGTCACAGGGACGGGCACCGGGGTTGAGACCCAGTACTTC.

This clonotype was recorded many times. The chain joins TRBV12-3 or TRBV12-4 to TRBJ1-2, with D unclear. Trimming shortened V by 7 bases and J by 4 bases, and 16 bases separated the two germline ends. CDR3 length: 14 residues. The CDR3 loop is CASTPRPLTYGYTF. CDR3 nucleotide sequence: TGTGCCAGCACCCCCCGTCCGTTGACCTATGGCTACACCTTC.

As concerns this clonotype: A much larger clone differs by one base, so this may be a read error. J is TRBJ1-1 and V is TRBV27, with no clear D. The length of the CDR3 is 14 residues. V was pared by 8 bases and J by 4 bases, with 17 bases between. In germline, CDR1 is MNHEY, CDR2 SMNVEV (reference sequence). The CDR3 DNA reads TGTGCCAGCTCCACCTTATTGCAGAGCACTGAAGCTTTCTTT. It specifies CASSTLLQSTEAFF.

The V and J genes are TRBV11-2 and TRBJ1-3, with D tentatively TRBD1 (5 bases). The CDR3 loop spans 16 amino acids. Trimming shortened V by 1 base and J by 0 bases, and 10 bases separated the two germline ends. Germline V lookup: CDR1 SGHAT, CDR2 FQNNGV. CDR3 residues: CASSLATAYSGNTIYF. CDR3 coding DNA: TGTGCCAGCAGCTTAGCGACAGCCTACTCTGGAAACACCATATATTTT.

The V call is TRBV9, the J call TRBJ1-6; D remains unclear. Trimming removed 3 bases at V and 7 bases at J, with 14 bases between. CDR1 SGDLS and CDR2 YYNGEE come from the germline V gene. The CDR3 has 15 residues. The CDR3 region is CASSALAGDNSPLHF. DNA for the CDR3: TGTGCCAGCAGCGCCCTAGCGGGAGACAATTCACCCCTCCACTTT.

This clonotype showed up just a few times. This sequence joins TRBV28 and TRBJ1-4, with D maybe TRBD1 (5 bases). Looked up from germline, CDR1 is MDHEN and CDR2 is SYDVKM. The V end was cut by 2 bases, the J end by 7 bases, with 20 bases between. The CDR3 has 17 amino acids. CDR3 residues: CASSLRLAVVRGEKLFF. As DNA, the CDR3 is TGTGCCAGCAGTTTACGCTTAGCGGTAGTAAGGGGTGAAAAACTGTTTTTT.

With regard to this clonotype: The conserved phenylalanine or tryptophan is not found at the CDR3 terminus, so this likely reflects a read error. It is unclear where the CDR3 begins or ends on the DNA, so no DNA is shown, and the CDR3 is as TCRdb lists it. This chain joins TRBV9 and TRBJ1-1. Including both end residues, the CDR3 is 8 amino acids long. From germline, CDR1 is SGDLS and CDR2 YYNGEE. CDR3 region: CASSVAYS.

V usage is TRBV28 and J usage is TRBJ2-2; perhaps TRBD1 as D (6 bases). The CDR3 runs 16 residues. Germline V gives CDR1 MDHEN, CDR2 SYDVKM. The V gene lost 3 bases and the J gene lost 0 bases, with 11 bases spanning the gap. The CDR3 reads CASSFRTAPNTGELFF. CDR3 nucleotides: TGTGCCAGCAGTTTCCGGACAGCCCCGAACACCGGGGAGCTGTTTTTT.

In regard to this clonotype: Being one base from a much bigger clone, this may be a read error. The genes are TRBV9 and TRBJ2-2, with 13 bases matching TRBD2. J was trimmed by 4 bases and V by 3 bases; bases with no gene match: 9. The CDR3 has 18 residues. Germline loops: CDR1 SGDLS, CDR2 YYNGEE. CDR3 loop: CASSEVTSGRWVTGELFF. The CDR3 DNA reads TGTGCCAGCAGCGAGGTGACTAGCGGGAGGTGGGTCACCGGGGAGCTGTTTTTT.

This clonotype has at least ten counts. This chain joins TRBV5-1 and TRBJ1-6; D not resolved. CDR3 length: 14 amino acids. Trimming cost V 0 bases and J 8 bases, with 9 bases left between them. Germline CDR1 SGHRS, CDR2 YFSETQ. The CDR3 region has the DNA TGCGCCAGCAGCTTGGCAGGCAGTTATTCACCCCTCCACTTT. Protein: CASSLAGSYSPLHF.

With respect to this clonotype: At one end, the junction sequence differs from germline, possibly due to a read error. This chain uses TRBV2 with TRBJ2-2; 9 bases line up with TRBD2. Germline CDR1 and CDR2: SNHLY and FYNNEI. This CDR3 has 15 amino acids. The CDR3 here is CASSGLDSGSGEQFF. DNA for the CDR3: TGTGCCAGCAGTGGGTTGGATAGCGGGAGTGGGGAGCAGTTTTTT.

This clonotype was observed at least ten times. The chain carries TRBV6-4 and TRBJ1-5, with no clear D. The V end was cut by 4 bases, the J end by 7 bases, with 11 bases between. The germline CDR1 and CDR2 sequences are MRHNA and SNTAGT. The CDR3 is 13 residues long. The CDR3 nucleotides read TGTGCCAGCAGTGGAAGGGAAGGGCAGCCCCAGCATTTT. This codes for CASSGREGQPQHF.

The chain couples TRBV2 to TRBJ1-6, with 7 bases identical to TRBD1. CDR3 length: 13 amino acids. Germline trimming cut 8 bases from V and 8 bases from J; bases unmatched to any gene: 6. Per the germline V gene, CDR1 is SNHLY and CDR2 is FYNNEI. This chain's CDR3 is CASQDRGHSPLHF. CDR3 DNA sequence: TGTGCCAGCCAAGATAGGGGGCATTCACCCCTCCACTTT.

The chain joins TRBV19 to TRBJ1-2; D is unresolved. Germline V gene sequence: CDR1 LNHDA, CDR2 SQIVND (reference sequence). This CDR3 has 15 amino acids. The germline V and J ends were trimmed by 5 bases and 4 bases, with 17 bases remaining between them. Written as DNA, the CDR3 is TGTGCCAGTAGTGGGTCAGGAGGCGGCCTCTATGGCTACACCTTC. It encodes CASSGSGGGLYGYTF.

J is TRBJ1-2 and V is TRBV11-2; D might be TRBD1 (6 bases). This CDR3 contains 15 residues. Trimming left V 5 bases short and J 4 bases short, with 17 bases between. CDR1 is SGHAT, CDR2 FQNNGV, per germline. The CDR3 sequence: CASSTSSGGSYGYTF. The CDR3 nucleotides read TGTGCCAGCAGCACCTCGAGCGGGGGCAGCTATGGCTACACCTTC.

This clonotype has only a few counts. The rearrangement links TRBV6-2 or TRBV6-3 to TRBJ1-1; 8 bases line up with TRBD1. The CDR3 has 13 residues. The ends lost 8 bases at V and 4 bases at J; junction bases unmatched: 6. Germline V gene lookup returns CDR1 MNHEY and CDR2 SVGEGT. In nucleotides, the CDR3 is TGTGCCAGCGGCAGGGGGCCGGGCACTGAAGCTTTCTTT. Encoded protein: CASGRGPGTEAFF.

The chain employs TRBV10-3 and TRBJ1-2, with TRBD1 identical over 7 bases. The CDR3 is 14 residues long. Germline V gene data show CDR1 as ENHRY and CDR2 as SYGVKD. V was clipped by 9 bases and J by 8 bases; unmatched bases: 15. DNA for the CDR3: TGTGCCATTGCCAACAGGGGAGGCGCCCGAGGCTACACCTTC. Its protein is CAIANRGGARGYTF.

The rearrangement uses TRBV18 and TRBJ1-1, with D unresolved. The V gene lost 2 bases and the J gene lost 2 bases, with 9 bases spanning the gap. Per germline, CDR1 KGHSH and CDR2 LQKENI. The CDR3 totals 14 residues. This chain's CDR3 is CASSPGSVNTEAFF. The CDR3 coding sequence is TGTGCCAGCTCACCAGGGAGCGTCAACACTGAAGCTTTCTTT.

This clonotype was seen repeatedly, ten times or more. V gene TRBV5-1 combines with J gene TRBJ2-2; TRBD2 agrees at 12 bases. Germline V gene lookup returns CDR1 SGHRS and CDR2 YFSETQ. The CDR3 contains 18 residues. V lost 1 base and J lost 4; bases outside the gene matches: 8. CDR3 coding DNA: TGCGCCAGCAGCTTGAGGACTAGCGGGGATCCCAGCACCGGGGAGCTGTTTTTT. Protein: CASSLRTSGDPSTGELFF.

The chain employs TRBV20-1 and TRBJ1-1; TRBD1 matches at 7 bases. CDR3 length: 15 residues. Germline V CDR1 and CDR2: DFQATT, SNEGSKA (reference sequence). Losses at the gene ends were 1 base for V and 0 bases for J; bases not matched to a gene: 5. The CDR3 sequence: CSARVKQGLNTEAFF. As DNA, the CDR3 is TGCAGTGCTAGAGTCAAACAGGGGTTGAACACTGAAGCTTTCTTT.

J is TRBJ2-5 and V is TRBV7-2; TRBD1 matches at 7 bases. Trimming took 1 base from V and 9 from J; bases not matched to a gene: 5. The CDR3 spans 13 residues. The germline CDR1 and CDR2 sequences are SGHTA and FQGNSA. CDR3 loop: CASSLERGQPQYF. The DNA of the CDR3 is TGTGCCAGCAGCTTAGAAAGGGGGCAGCCCCAGTACTTC.

This rearrangement joins TRBV2 to TRBJ2-5; D gene unclear. Germline V gives CDR1 SNHLY, CDR2 FYNNEI. Trimming pared 9 bases from V and 2 bases from J, leaving 13 bases between. The CDR3 is 13 amino acids. CDR3 nucleotide sequence: TGTGCCAGGGGATCAACAGATCAAGAGACCCAGTACTTC. Translating gives CARGSTDQETQYF.